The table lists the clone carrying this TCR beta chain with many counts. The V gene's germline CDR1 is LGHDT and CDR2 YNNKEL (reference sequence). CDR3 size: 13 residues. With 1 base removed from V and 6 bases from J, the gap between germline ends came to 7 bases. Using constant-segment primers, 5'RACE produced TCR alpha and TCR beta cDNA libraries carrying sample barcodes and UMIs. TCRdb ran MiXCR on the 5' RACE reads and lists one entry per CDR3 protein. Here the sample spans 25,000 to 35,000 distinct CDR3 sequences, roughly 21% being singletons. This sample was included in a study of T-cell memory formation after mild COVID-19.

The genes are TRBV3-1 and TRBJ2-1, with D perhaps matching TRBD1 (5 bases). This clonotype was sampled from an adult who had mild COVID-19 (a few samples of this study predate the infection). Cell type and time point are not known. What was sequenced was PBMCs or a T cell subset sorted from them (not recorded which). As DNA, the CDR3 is TGTGCCAGCAGCCAAGGGGGCTTCAATGAGCAGTTCTTC. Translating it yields CASSQGGFNEQFF.